These 16 T cell receptor beta chains originate from one sample sequenced in a study of T cell responses to AZD1222 COVID-19 vaccine. Sequencing used immunoSEQ multiplex PCR; TCRdb keeps in-frame clones, though not all of them. The table has about 150,000 clones, approximately 90% seen once. Sequenced here: peripheral blood, sampled on day 0 of AZD1222 vaccination. Receptors originate from an adult in good health.

The chain carries TRBV29-1 and TRBJ1-1, with 8 bases that match TRBD1. This CDR3 is 14 amino acids long. Germline V gives CDR1 SQVTM, CDR2 ANQGSEA. J lost 3 bases, V lost 6 bases, and 9 bases had no gene match. CDR3 DNA sequence: TGCAGCGTACCAGACAGGGGCCTGGACACTGAAGCTTTCTTT. It yields the protein CSVPDRGLDTEAFF.

The V gene is TRBV28, the J gene TRBJ2-2; D ambiguous. V lost 4 bases and J lost 7, with 7 bases in between. The CDR3 loop spans 12 amino acids. From germline, CDR1 is MDHEN and CDR2 SYDVKM. CDR3 protein: CASSSGFGELFF. CDR3 nucleotide sequence: TGTGCCAGCAGTTCCGGGTTCGGGGAGCTGTTTTTT. Filled out from reference TRBV28 and TRBJ2-2, the complete variable domain reads DVKVTQSSRYLVKRTGEKVFLECVQDMDHENMFWYRQDPGLGLRLIYFSYDVKMKEKGDIPEGYSVSREKKERFSLILESASTNQTSMYLCASSSGFGELFFGEGSRLTVL.

This clone was seen only once. V gene TRBV3-1 (or the pseudogene TRBV3-2) combines with J gene TRBJ2-5, with D possibly being TRBD2 (6 bases). The V gene lost 1 base and the J gene lost 5 bases, with 11 bases spanning the gap. Germline values: CDR1 LGHDT, CDR2 YNNKEL (reference sequence). This CDR3 is built from 14 residues. The chain's CDR3 is CASSQVEGRETQYF. The CDR3 DNA is TGTGCCAGCAGCCAAGTTGAGGGGAGGGAGACCCAGTACTTC.

The chain links TRBV5-8 to TRBJ1-1; D is unresolved. CDR1 is SGHTS and CDR2 is YDEGEE in the germline V gene. The V end lost 4 bases, the J end lost 5 bases, and 15 bases lay between the germline ends. There are 14 residues in the CDR3. The CDR3 region is CASSPDPLRTEAFF. DNA for the CDR3: TGTGCCAGCAGCCCGGACCCTCTCCGGACTGAAGCTTTCTTT.

This clone has only one observation. The V call is TRBV3-1 (or the pseudogene TRBV3-2), the J call TRBJ2-1, with TRBD2 matching over 8 bases. J lost 4 bases, V lost 7 bases, and 21 bases had no gene match. Per the germline V gene, CDR1 is LGHDT and CDR2 is YNNKEL (reference sequence). CDR3 size: 19 residues. The CDR3 loop reads CASTPRGAVAGWGYNEQFF. The CDR3, as DNA: TGTGCCAGCACCCCACGGGGGGCGGTAGCGGGATGGGGTTACAATGAGCAGTTCTTC.

The J gene is TRBJ1-1, the V gene TRBV3-1 (or the pseudogene TRBV3-2); 11 bases align to TRBD1. Trimming took 4 bases from V and 3 from J; bases not matched to a gene: 10. CDR1 and CDR2 from the germline V gene are LGHDT and YNNKEL (reference sequence). CDR3 length equals 17 residues. This chain's CDR3 is CASSPSLGQGVDTEAFF. The DNA for the CDR3 is TGTGCCAGCAGCCCCTCTTTGGGACAGGGGGTGGACACTGAAGCTTTCTTT.

The chain carries TRBV7-2 and TRBJ1-5, with a tentative D call TRBD1 (6 bases). The CDR3 length is 15 residues. Germline CDR1 is SGHTA and CDR2 is FQGNSA. The germline V and J ends were trimmed by 5 bases and 0 bases, with 11 bases remaining between them. The CDR3 DNA is TGTGCCAGCAGCACCCAGGACAGTAGCAATCAGCCCCAGCATTTT. This codes for CASSTQDSSNQPQHF.

The rearrangement joins TRBV6-2 or TRBV6-3 to TRBJ1-2; D gene uncertain. CDR1 is MNHEY and CDR2 is SVGEGT in the germline V gene. Trimming shortened V by 2 bases and J by 8 bases, and 9 bases separated the two germline ends. CDR3 length: 12 residues. The CDR3 sequence: CASSYLGAGYTF. CDR3 bases: TGTGCCAGCAGTTACCTGGGTGCGGGCTACACCTTC.

This chain connects TRBV19 to TRBJ1-2; TRBD1 might be the D (6 bases). This CDR3 is 13 amino acids long. Trimming stripped 5 bases from V and 8 bases from J, with 15 bases between. Germline V gives CDR1 LNHDA, CDR2 SQIVND (reference sequence). CDR3 sequence: CASSSDSVDGYTF. Written as DNA, the CDR3 is TGTGCCAGTAGTTCGGACAGTGTCGACGGCTACACCTTC.

The chain carries TRBV18 and TRBJ1-1; D gene uncertain. CDR1 is KGHSH and CDR2 is LQKENI in the germline V gene. The V and J ends lost 1 base and 4 bases respectively, with 10 bases between them. The CDR3 has 14 amino acids. CDR3 sequence reads: CASSPQDLGTEAFF. CDR3 nucleotide sequence: TGTGCCAGCTCACCACAAGACCTGGGCACTGAAGCTTTCTTT.

V and J are TRBV7-2 and TRBJ1-2; D unclear. Germline V gene lookup returns CDR1 SGHTA and CDR2 FQGNSA. This CDR3 is built from 16 residues. V lost 6 bases to trimming and J lost 4 bases, with 21 bases between them. CDR3 sequence reads: CASRWTGIPFGYGYTF. In DNA form, the CDR3 reads TGTGCCAGCAGATGGACGGGCATCCCTTTTGGCTATGGCTACACCTTC.

This rearrangement joins TRBV15 to TRBJ2-3, with D possibly TRBD2 on 6 matching bases. Deletions cut 0 bases from V and 0 bases from J, with 7 bases between. Germline CDR1 is LNHNV and CDR2 is YYDKDF (reference sequence). The CDR3 sequence is 15 residues long. The CDR3 DNA is TGTGCCACCAGCAGAGATGGGACTAGCACAGATACGCAGTATTTT. Its translation is CATSRDGTSTDTQYF.

This chain links TRBV18 with TRBJ1-5; tentatively, D is TRBD1 (6 bases). Trimming took off 3 bases at V and 0 bases at J, with 15 bases between the two ends. This CDR3 comprises 17 residues. Germline V gene data show CDR1 as KGHSH and CDR2 as LQKENI. The DNA of the CDR3 is TGTGCCAGCTCACCTATGAACAGGGTCGGTAGCAATCAGCCCCAGCATTTT. Translated: CASSPMNRVGSNQPQHF. The complete variable domain, with remaining parts taken from reference TRBV18 and TRBJ1-5, reads NAGVMQNPRHLVRRRGQEARLRCSPMKGHSHVYWYRQLPEEGLKFMVYLQKENIIDESGMPKERFSAEFPKEGPSILRIQQVVRGDSAAYFCASSPMNRVGSNQPQHFGDGTRLSIL.

V is TRBV28 and J is TRBJ2-7; D gene unclear. Germline V gene sequence: CDR1 MDHEN, CDR2 SYDVKM. This CDR3 comprises 12 residues. The V and J ends lost 5 bases and 6 bases respectively, with 11 bases between them. CDR3 protein: CASSLFRAEQYF. Here the CDR3 DNA reads TGTGCCAGCAGTCTTTTTCGGGCCGAGCAGTACTTC.

The chain has TRBV3-1 (or the pseudogene TRBV3-2) and TRBJ1-3; TRBD1 is a possible D gene (5 bases). CDR3 length: 17 residues. Trimming removed 1 base at V and 0 bases at J, with 13 bases between. Germline CDR1 reads LGHDT; CDR2 reads YNNKEL (reference sequence). The CDR3 is CASSQVPGKGSGNTIYF. CDR3 in DNA: TGTGCCAGCAGCCAAGTACCAGGGAAAGGCTCTGGAAACACCATATATTTT.

This sequence joins TRBV5-6 and TRBJ1-2, with 9 nucleotides matching TRBD1. Germline V gene data show CDR1 as SGHDT and CDR2 as YYEEEE. CDR3 length equals 13 residues. Trimming cost V 7 bases and J 3 bases; bases outside gene matches: 4. The DNA of the CDR3 is TGTGCCAGCGGGACAGGGTACGACTATGGCTACACCTTC. Translated: CASGTGYDYGYTF.